The clone carrying this TCR beta chain was seen a handful of times. The data were obtained in a study of blood T cell repertoires in COVID-19. Study summary: COVID-19 samples, acute and convalescent, were from the United States, Italy and Spain. T cells, B-cell-depleted T cells, or PBMCs supplied cDNA or gDNA.

Assay used: immunoSEQ multiplex PCR; TCRdb lists only in-frame clones, some missing. The sample records about 240,000 clones, about 87% being singletons. The germline gives CDR1 MGHRA, CDR2 YSYEKL. V lost 3 bases and J lost 5; bases outside the gene matches: 5. The CDR3 contains 14 residues. The receptor was derived from a woman in her 70s with active or convalescent COVID-19. What was sequenced was peripheral blood. This chain connects TRBV4-1 to TRBJ2-7, with 9 bases that match TRBD1. The CDR3 bases are TGCGCCAGCAGCCAGCAAACAGGGGGCGACGAGCAGTACTTC. This sequence encodes CASSQQTGGDEQYF.